The rows below give T cell receptor beta chains drawn from one sample of a study of blood T cell repertoires in COVID-19. Data came from immunoSEQ multiplex PCR; TCRdb stores just in-frame clones and leaves some out. The sample gives some 300,000 clones, 90% of which show up once; about 6% is in the top ten. Input material: peripheral blood. All receptors derive from a woman aged 45-59 years with COVID-19, enrolled during active disease. CDR3s leave out the opening cysteine and the closing phenylalanine or tryptophan. Fields, in order: clone size, V gene, D gene, J gene, CDR3 protein. D genes are given only for firm matches. Some rows have no size entry. The others give once, few or many, or a class for an expanded clone.

-	TRBV18	-	TRBJ1-5	ASSPSVQPQH
-	TRBV7-2	TRBD1	TRBJ1-2	ASTKTGGYGYT
-	TRBV5-4	-	TRBJ2-7	ASSLQGSYEQY
once	TRBV6-2/TRBV6-3	-	TRBJ1-5	ASSYVSGGSSNQPQH
-	TRBV11-2	TRBD1	TRBJ2-3	ASSLETGVADTQY
-	TRBV7-9	-	TRBJ1-1	ASSFLGVVGTEAF
-	TRBV19	-	TRBJ2-3	ASSISPDTQY
-	TRBV3-1/TRBV3-2	TRBD1	TRBJ1-2	ASSHLRDRAYGYT
once	TRBV6-4	TRBD1	TRBJ1-2	ASTVQAGTGWGSYGYT
-	TRBV3-1/TRBV3-2	TRBD2	TRBJ2-3	ASSHTTSGVTDTQY